Presented here are 17 T cell receptor beta chains from one specimen sequenced in a study of T cell responses to AZD1222 COVID-19 vaccine. Repertoires were generated with immunoSEQ multiplex PCR, while TCRdb's copy carries only in-frame clones and drops some. The data contain 110,000 to 150,000 clones, 85% to 95% of them seen just once; the ten biggest clones take up over 0.9%. The source material was peripheral blood, sampled on day 0 of MenACWY control vaccination. These receptors originate from an adult in good health.

The chain carries TRBV5-1 and TRBJ2-2; D is unclear. The germline V gene encodes CDR1 SGHRS and CDR2 YFSETQ. V gave up 0 bases and J gave up 4 bases, with 10 bases separating them. This CDR3 spans 15 amino acids. Here the CDR3 DNA reads TGCGCCAGCAGCTTGGCGGTAGTGGGCACCGGGGAGCTGTTTTTT. It codes for CASSLAVVGTGELFF.

V usage is TRBV6-5 and J usage is TRBJ1-6; a possible D gene is TRBD1 (5 bases). V shed 7 bases and J shed 9 bases, with 13 bases lying between them. Germline CDR1 reads MNHEY; CDR2 reads SVGAGI. The CDR3 is made up of 13 amino acids. Here the CDR3 DNA reads TGTGCCAGCATCCGACAGCGGGGTTCACCCCTCCACTTT. It encodes CASIRQRGSPLHF.

The chain is built from TRBV6-4 and TRBJ2-1, with TRBD2 identical over 11 bases. The germline CDR1 and CDR2 sequences are MRHNA and SNTAGT. This CDR3 is 16 amino acids long. V lost 4 bases and J lost 9; bases outside the gene matches: 11. CDR3 DNA: TGTGCCAGCAGTGTAAATAGCGGGAGGGGTGGAAGTGAGCAGTTCTTC. It is translated as CASSVNSGRGGSEQFF.

J is TRBJ1-4 and V is TRBV5-1; D gene uncertain. Per germline, CDR1 SGHRS and CDR2 YFSETQ. The CDR3 covers 14 residues. The germline V and J ends were trimmed by 5 bases and 3 bases, with 11 bases remaining between them. The CDR3 DNA reads as TGCGCCAGCAGTAAGGGTTCGGCTAATGAAAAACTGTTTTTT. Protein product: CASSKGSANEKLFF.

Here the CDR3 reads CASSPGQGAEKLFF. Here the CDR3 DNA reads TGCGCCAGCAGCCCCGGACAGGGGGCTGAAAAACTGTTTTTT. This chain connects TRBV4-1 to TRBJ1-4, with 11 bases matching TRBD1. CDR1 is MGHRA and CDR2 is YSYEKL in the germline V gene. V lost 4 bases, J lost 7 bases, and 2 bases stayed unmatched. The CDR3 loop spans 14 amino acids.

The chain links TRBV6-5 to TRBJ1-4; TRBD1 matches at 7 bases. The germline V gene encodes CDR1 MNHEY and CDR2 SVGAGI. CDR3 length: 15 residues. The V gene end was trimmed by 6 bases and the J gene end by 7 bases; junction bases not matched to a gene: 11. The CDR3 coding sequence is TGTGCCAGCAGCAAAGAATCCAGGGGGAGTGAAAAACTGTTTTTT. Translating it yields CASSKESRGSEKLFF.

The J gene is TRBJ2-2, the V gene TRBV19; D is ambiguous. The V end was cut by 5 bases, the J end by 7 bases, with 8 bases between. The CDR3 length is 12 residues. Looked up from germline, CDR1 is LNHDA and CDR2 is SQIVND (reference sequence). The DNA for the CDR3 is TGTGCCAGTAGTCTGGGTGTCGGGGAGCTGTTTTTT. The encoded protein is CASSLGVGELFF.

The rearrangement links TRBV5-5 to TRBJ1-5; weak D call: TRBD1 (5 bases). This CDR3 has 15 residues. Germline V gene lookup returns CDR1 SGHKS and CDR2 YYEKEE (reference sequence). V lost 4 bases and J lost 3, with 14 bases in between. CDR3: CASSRTRGYNQPQHF. In DNA, the CDR3 is TGTGCCAGCAGCCGGACCCGGGGCTACAATCAGCCCCAGCATTTT. Supplemented by reference TRBV5-5 and TRBJ1-5, the full variable domain reads DAGVTQSPTHLIKTRGQQVTLRCSPISGHKSVSWYQQVLGQGPQFIFQYYEKEERGRGNFPDRFSARQFPNYSSELNVNALLLGDSALYLCASSRTRGYNQPQHFGDGTRLSIL.

This chain joins TRBV5-4 and TRBJ1-6, with TRBD1 matching over 8 bases. CDR1 SGHNT and CDR2 YYREEE come from the germline V gene (reference sequence). The junction had 10 bases not matched to a gene; V was cut back by 4 bases and J by 10 bases. The CDR3 runs 15 residues. The CDR3 here is CASSTPNRGKSPLHF. As DNA, the CDR3 is TGTGCCAGCAGCACTCCGAACAGGGGGAAGTCACCCCTCCACTTT.

V is TRBV3-1 (or the pseudogene TRBV3-2) and J is TRBJ1-4, with 8 bases identical to TRBD1. Germline loops: CDR1 LGHDT, CDR2 YNNKEL (reference sequence). The CDR3 is made up of 16 amino acids. The V and J ends lost 0 bases and 8 bases, in that order; junction bases with no gene match: 8. CDR3 amino acids: CASSQDGGRGREKLFF. CDR3 nucleotides: TGTGCCAGCAGCCAAGATGGGGGCAGGGGGCGAGAAAAACTGTTTTTT.

The chain combines TRBV3-1 (or the pseudogene TRBV3-2) with TRBJ2-7; 9 bases are a match to TRBD1. The CDR3 contains 16 residues. After removal of 3 bases from V and 2 bases from J, the junction contained 8 bases not matched to a gene. Germline V lookup: CDR1 LGHDT, CDR2 YNNKEL (reference sequence). Written as DNA, the CDR3 is TGTGCCAGCAGCCAGCCTTGGGACAGGGTAACCTACGAGCAGTACTTC. This codes for CASSQPWDRVTYEQYF.

Here the CDR3 DNA reads TGCGCCAGCAGCTTGGGAGTTGCAGGGCTCGGAGAAAAACTGTTTTTT. This translates into CASSLGVAGLGEKLFF. V gene TRBV5-1 combines with J gene TRBJ1-4, with D possibly being TRBD1 (5 bases). The germline CDR1 and CDR2 sequences are SGHRS and YFSETQ. With 0 bases removed from V and 8 bases from J, the gap between germline ends came to 17 bases. This CDR3 region has 16 residues.

The V gene is TRBV24-1, the J gene TRBJ2-5, with D unclear. V was cut by 2 bases and J by 4 bases, with 13 bases left in between. CDR1 KGHDR and CDR2 SFDVKD come from the germline V gene. This CDR3 comprises 15 residues. The CDR3 protein is CATSDSTKGRETQYF. In DNA form, the CDR3 reads TGTGCCACCAGTGATTCTACCAAAGGTCGAGAGACCCAGTACTTC.

This chain links TRBV20-1 with TRBJ1-2; 8 positions match TRBD1. This CDR3 region has 14 residues. CDR1 is DFQATT and CDR2 is SNEGSKA in the germline V gene (reference sequence). J gave up 4 bases and V 3 bases, and 7 bases lay outside the gene matches. Here the CDR3 reads CSASGRGQGYGYTF. The DNA of the CDR3 is TGCAGTGCTAGTGGCAGGGGGCAGGGCTATGGCTACACCTTC.

The chain uses TRBV5-1 and TRBJ2-1; TRBD2 matches 9 bases. CDR1 is SGHRS, CDR2 YFSETQ, per germline. The CDR3 runs 15 residues. V shed 2 bases and J 5 bases; nucleotides not matched to a gene: 5. The DNA for the CDR3 is TGCGCCAGCAGCTTTCCTAGCGGGGACCACAATGAGCAGTTCTTC. This encodes CASSFPSGDHNEQFF.

The chain uses TRBV5-1 and TRBJ1-1, with TRBD1 as a possible D gene (5 bases). This CDR3 region has 15 residues. V lost 0 bases to trimming and J lost 1 base, with 10 bases between them. Germline V gene sequence: CDR1 SGHRS, CDR2 YFSETQ. The CDR3 bases are TGCGCCAGCAGCTTGGAGCAGGGTTGGAACACTGAAGCTTTCTTT. It encodes CASSLEQGWNTEAFF.

V usage is TRBV19 and J usage is TRBJ1-5; D gene ambiguous. Trimming shortened V by 3 bases and J by 0 bases, and 12 bases separated the two germline ends. CDR3 length: 16 residues. In germline, CDR1 is LNHDA, CDR2 SQIVND (reference sequence). As DNA, the CDR3 is TGTGCCAGTAGTATTGCGAGTTTCGGTAGCAATCAGCCCCAGCATTTT. Protein: CASSIASFGSNQPQHF.